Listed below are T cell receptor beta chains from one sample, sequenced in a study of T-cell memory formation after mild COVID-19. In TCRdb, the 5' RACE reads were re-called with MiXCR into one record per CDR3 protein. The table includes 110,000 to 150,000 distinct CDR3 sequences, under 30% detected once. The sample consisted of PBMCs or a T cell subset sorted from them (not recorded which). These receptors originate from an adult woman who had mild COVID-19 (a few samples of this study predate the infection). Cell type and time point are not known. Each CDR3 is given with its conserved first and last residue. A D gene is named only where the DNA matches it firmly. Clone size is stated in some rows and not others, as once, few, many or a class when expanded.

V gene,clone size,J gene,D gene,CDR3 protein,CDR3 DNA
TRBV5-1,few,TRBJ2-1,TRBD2,CASSFSGRATEQFF,TGCGCCAGCAGCTTTAGCGGGAGGGCCACTGAGCAGTTCTTC
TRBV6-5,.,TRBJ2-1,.,CASSYGQNEQFF,TGTGCCAGCAGTTACGGTCAGAATGAGCAGTTCTTC
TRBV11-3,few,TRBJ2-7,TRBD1,CASSLHPGTGFEQYF,TGTGCCAGCAGCTTGCACCCCGGGACAGGGTTCGAGCAGTACTTC
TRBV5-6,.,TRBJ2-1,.,CASSPERLGGWAIGSEQFF,TGTGCCAGCAGCCCGGAGAGGTTGGGGGGCTGGGCAATAGGCAGTGAGCAGTTCTTC
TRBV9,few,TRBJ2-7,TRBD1,CASSVAGTGAYEQYF,TGTGCCAGCAGCGTAGCCGGGACAGGAGCCTACGAGCAGTACTTC
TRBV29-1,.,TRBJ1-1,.,CSVVTNTEAFF,TGCAGCGTTGTTACGAACACTGAAGCTTTCTTT
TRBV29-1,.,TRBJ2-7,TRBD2,CSVAVETSGDEQYF,TGCAGCGTCGCCGTTGAGACTAGCGGGGACGAGCAGTACTTC
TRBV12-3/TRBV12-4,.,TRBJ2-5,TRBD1,CASSSTGGAETQYF,TGTGCCAGCAGTTCAACAGGGGGCGCAGAGACCCAGTACTTC
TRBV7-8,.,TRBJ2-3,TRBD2,CASSKLAGGPDTQYF,TGTGCCAGCAGCAAACTAGCGGGGGGGCCTGATACGCAGTATTTT
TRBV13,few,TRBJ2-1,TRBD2,CASSSKLAASSYNEQFF,TGTGCCAGCAGCTCCAAACTAGCGGCTTCCTCCTACAATGAGCAGTTCTTC
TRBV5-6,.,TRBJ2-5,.,CASSLLQGSEETQYF,TGTGCCAGCAGCTTGCTTCAGGGCAGTGAAGAGACCCAGTACTTC
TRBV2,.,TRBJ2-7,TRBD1,CASDRESYEQYF,TGTGCCAGCGACAGGGAGTCTTACGAGCAGTACTTC
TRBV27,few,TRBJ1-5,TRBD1,CASSHRGYNQPQHF,TGTGCCAGCAGTCACAGGGGTTACAATCAGCCCCAGCATTTT
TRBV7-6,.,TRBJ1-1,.,CASSLEWQGNTEAFF,TGTGCCAGCAGCTTAGAATGGCAGGGGAACACTGAAGCTTTCTTT
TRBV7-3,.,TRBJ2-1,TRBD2,CASSIVAGPPGEQFF,TGTGCCAGCAGCATCGTAGCGGGGCCTCCGGGGGAGCAGTTCTTC
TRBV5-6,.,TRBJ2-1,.,CASSLALNEQFF,TGTGCCAGCAGCTTGGCCCTCAATGAGCAGTTCTTC
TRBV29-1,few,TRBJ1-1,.,CSVDLGWGNTEAFF,TGCAGCGTTGATCTCGGGTGGGGGAACACTGAAGCTTTCTTT
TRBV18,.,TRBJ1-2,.,CASSPTGLWEPDF,TGTGCCAGCTCACCAACAGGATTGTGGGAGCCTGACTTC
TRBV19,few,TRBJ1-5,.,CASSIDPGYSNQPQHF,TGTGCCAGTAGTATAGACCCGGGCTATAGCAATCAGCCCCAGCATTTT
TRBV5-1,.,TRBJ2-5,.,CASSPPQGGDWKTQYF,TGCGCCAGCAGCCCCCCACAGGGAGGGGATTGGAAGACCCAGTACTTC
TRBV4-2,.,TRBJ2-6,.,CASSRPEGGSGANVLTF,TGTGCCAGCAGCCGGCCAGAAGGGGGATCTGGGGCCAACGTCCTGACTTTC
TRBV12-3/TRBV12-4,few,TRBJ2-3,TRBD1,CASSRSGQGADTQYF,TGTGCCAGCAGTCGCTCGGGACAGGGGGCAGATACGCAGTATTTT
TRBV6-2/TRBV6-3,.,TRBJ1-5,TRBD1,CASADRVGNQPQHF,TGTGCCAGCGCGGACAGGGTCGGCAATCAGCCCCAGCATTTT
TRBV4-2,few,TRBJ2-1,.,CASKSPSSYNEQFF,TGTGCCAGCAAGAGCCCGAGCTCCTACAATGAGCAGTTCTTC
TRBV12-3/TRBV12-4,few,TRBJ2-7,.,CASSSLTSSYEQYF,TGTGCCAGCAGTTCCTTAACTAGCTCCTACGAGCAGTACTTC
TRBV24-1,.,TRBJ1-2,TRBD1,CATSVASTGVDGYTF,TGTGCCACCAGTGTCGCTTCTACAGGGGTTGACGGCTACACCTTC
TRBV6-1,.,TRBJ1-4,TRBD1,CASRSPGTAFNEKLFF,TGTGCCAGCAGGAGCCCCGGGACAGCCTTTAATGAAAAACTGTTTTTT
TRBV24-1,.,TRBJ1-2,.,CATSDPRDTRSQNYGYTF,TGTGCCACCAGTGATCCTCGGGACACGAGAAGCCAGAACTATGGCTACACCTTC
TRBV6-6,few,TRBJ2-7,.,CASSYVFGIEQYF,TGTGCCAGCAGTTATGTCTTCGGGATCGAGCAGTACTTC
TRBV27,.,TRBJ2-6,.,CASSSLTPLAGANVLTF,TGTGCCAGCAGTTCACTCACACCACTGGCTGGGGCCAACGTCCTGACTTTC
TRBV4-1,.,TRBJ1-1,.,CASSQDRVGRDTEAFF,TGCGCCAGCAGCCAAGATCGGGTAGGGAGGGACACTGAAGCTTTCTTT
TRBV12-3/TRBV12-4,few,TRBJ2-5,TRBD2,CASGIGTSGRQETQYF,TGTGCCAGCGGCATTGGGACTAGCGGGAGACAAGAGACCCAGTACTTC
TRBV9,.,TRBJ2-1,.,CASSGLSLRSYNEQFF,TGTGCCAGCAGCGGCCTCTCTTTGAGGTCCTACAATGAGCAGTTCTTC
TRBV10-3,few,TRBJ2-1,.,CAISEPHASTSSYNEQFF,TGTGCCATCAGTGAGCCTCACGCCTCCACCAGCTCCTACAATGAGCAGTTCTTC
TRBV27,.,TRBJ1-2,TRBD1,CASSLTGAVNGYTF,TGTGCCAGCAGCCTAACAGGGGCGGTTAATGGCTACACCTTC
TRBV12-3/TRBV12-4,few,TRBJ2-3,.,CASSGKQGTSTDTQYF,TGTGCCAGCAGTGGGAAGCAGGGTACTAGCACAGATACGCAGTATTTT
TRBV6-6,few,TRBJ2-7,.,CASREGDYEQYF,TGTGCCAGCAGGGAGGGGGACTACGAGCAGTACTTC
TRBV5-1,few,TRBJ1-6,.,CASSLAGSSYNSPLHF,TGCGCCAGCAGCTTGGCCGGGAGCTCCTATAATTCACCCCTCCACTTT
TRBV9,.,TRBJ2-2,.,CASSVSGFEANTGELFF,TGTGCCAGCAGCGTATCGGGGTTTGAAGCGAACACCGGGGAGCTGTTTTTT
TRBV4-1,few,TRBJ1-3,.,CASSQAPGSSGNTIYF,TGCGCCAGCAGCCAGGCCCCGGGGTCCTCTGGAAACACCATATATTTT
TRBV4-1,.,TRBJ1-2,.,CASSNGQGLGYGYTF,TGCGCCAGCAGCAACGGCCAGGGGCTCGGCTATGGCTACACCTTC
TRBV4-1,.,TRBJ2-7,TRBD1,CASSQAGQGSYEQYF,TGCGCCAGCAGCCAAGCGGGACAGGGATCCTACGAGCAGTACTTC
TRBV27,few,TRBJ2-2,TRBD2,CASSSGDYPNTGELFF,TGTGCCAGCAGCTCCGGGGACTACCCCAACACCGGGGAGCTGTTTTTT
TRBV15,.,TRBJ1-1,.,CATSGSQGNFVEAFF,TGTGCCACCAGCGGGTCCCAGGGAAATTTCGTTGAAGCTTTCTTT
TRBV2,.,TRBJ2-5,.,CASSEGHQETQYF,TGTGCCAGCAGTGAAGGGCACCAAGAGACCCAGTACTTC
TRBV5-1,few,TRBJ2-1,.,CASSLVVADEQFF,TGCGCCAGCAGCTTGGTGGTAGCGGACGAGCAGTTCTTC
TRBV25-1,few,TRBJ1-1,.,CASSPWEGVNTEAFF,TGTGCCAGCAGTCCCTGGGAGGGGGTGAACACTGAAGCTTTCTTT
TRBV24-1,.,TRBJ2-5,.,CATSDLSLLLCQTEEETQYF,TGTGCCACCAGTGATTTGTCCCTTCTTTTGTGTCAAACAGAGGAAGAGACCCAGTACTTC
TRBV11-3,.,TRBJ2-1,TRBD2,CASSPLSGRDYNEQFF,TGTGCCAGCAGCCCTCTTAGCGGGAGGGACTACAATGAGCAGTTCTTC
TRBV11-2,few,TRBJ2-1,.,CASSLIGTPNEQFF,TGTGCCAGCAGCCTCATCGGGACTCCCAATGAGCAGTTCTTC
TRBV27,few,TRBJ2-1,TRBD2,CASSAGGPGEQFF,TGTGCCAGCTCAGCGGGGGGGCCTGGTGAGCAGTTCTTC
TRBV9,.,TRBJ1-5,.,CASSPPLDSNQPQHF,TGTGCCAGCAGCCCCCCGTTAGATAGCAATCAGCCCCAGCATTTT
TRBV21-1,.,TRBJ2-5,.,CASSHRQKLQETQYF,TGTGCCAGCAGCCACAGACAGAAGCTCCAAGAGACCCAGTACTTC
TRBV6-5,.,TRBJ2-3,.,CASSFWTDTSTDTQYF,TGTGCCAGCAGTTTCTGGACGGATACTAGCACAGATACGCAGTATTTT
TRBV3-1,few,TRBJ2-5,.,CASSQEEGAQETQYF,TGTGCCAGCAGCCAAGAGGAGGGGGCCCAAGAGACCCAGTACTTC
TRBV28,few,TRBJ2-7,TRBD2,CASSLGRGGAYEQYF,TGTGCCAGCAGTTTAGGGAGGGGAGGGGCCTACGAGCAGTACTTC
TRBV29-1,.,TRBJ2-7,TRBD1,CSVAGTGFYEQYF,TGCAGCGTCGCCGGGACAGGGTTCTACGAGCAGTACTTC